This T cell receptor beta chain originates from a study of CD8+CD57+ T cells in acquired aplastic anemia. Study-level background: The average for DNA from sorted CD4+ and CD8+ cells was 3.2 ug.

Germline assignment: CDR1 DFQATT and CDR2 SNEGSKA (reference sequence). The CDR3 is 16 residues long. V shed 1 base and J 0 bases; nucleotides not matched to a gene: 4. Genomic DNA acted as the template from which TCR beta VDJ combination and CDR3 sequence profiling were carried out. TCRdb re-analysed the reads in MiXCR, keeping a single row per CDR3 protein. This sample has 200,000 to 250,000 distinct CDR3 sequences, with approximately 35% found just once. The chain carries TRBV20-1 and TRBJ2-1, with 9 bases fitting TRBD2. The sample comprised sorted CD4+, CD8+, or CD8+CD57+ T cells (not recorded which) from PBMCs. The sequence was collected from a human donor in good health, serving as a control. CDR3 sequence (DNA): TGCAGTGCTAGAGGAGGAGCGGGAGGCTCCTACAATGAGCAGTTCTTC. Its translation is CSARGGAGGSYNEQFF.